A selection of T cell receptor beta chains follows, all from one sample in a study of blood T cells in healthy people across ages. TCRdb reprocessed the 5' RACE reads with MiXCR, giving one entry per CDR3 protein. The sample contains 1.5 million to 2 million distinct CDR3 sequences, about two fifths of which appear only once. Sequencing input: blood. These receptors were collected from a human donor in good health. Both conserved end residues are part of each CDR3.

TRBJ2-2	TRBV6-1	CASSWDRDTGELFF
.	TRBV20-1	CSVEDRPRGTQYF
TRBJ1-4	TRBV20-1	CSARRQGIANEKLFF
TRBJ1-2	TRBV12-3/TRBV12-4	CASSSHGAADGYTF
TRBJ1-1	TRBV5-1	CASRAGLNTEAFF
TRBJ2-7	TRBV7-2	CASTRTGIDYEQYF
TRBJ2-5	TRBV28	CASSSDYQETQYF
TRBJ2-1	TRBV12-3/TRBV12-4	CASIGVDEQFF
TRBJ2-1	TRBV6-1	CASSIYSGTGGFNEQFF
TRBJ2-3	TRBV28	CASKAGGLSTDTQYF
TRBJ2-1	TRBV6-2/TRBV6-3	CASSYALSGREQFF
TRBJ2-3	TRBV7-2	CASSLADTTDTQYF
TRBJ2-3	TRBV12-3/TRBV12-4	CASSPPRQGASDTQYF
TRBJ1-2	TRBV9	CASSHPGQDSPHYGYTF
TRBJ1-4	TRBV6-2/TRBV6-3	CASSLTARREKLFF
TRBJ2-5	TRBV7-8	CASSRTSGGQETRYF
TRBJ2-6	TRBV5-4	CASSKTELRANVPTF
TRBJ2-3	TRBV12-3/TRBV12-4	CASSRTGKADAQYF
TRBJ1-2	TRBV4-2	CASSQEGTGGSNYGYTF
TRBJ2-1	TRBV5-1	CASSLQGESSYNERFF
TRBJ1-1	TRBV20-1	CSADVRGDTEAFF
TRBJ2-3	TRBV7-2	CASIPGVGLTDTQYF
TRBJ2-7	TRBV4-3	CASSQVVRTGEEQYF
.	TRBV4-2	CASSPDPGGVPYEQYF
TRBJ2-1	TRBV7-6	CASSHSGKPPNEQFF
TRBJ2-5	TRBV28	CASSLLGGQAQETQYF
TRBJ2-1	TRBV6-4	CASSDSTAQTNEQFF
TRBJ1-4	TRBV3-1	CASSQEGRVGEKLFF
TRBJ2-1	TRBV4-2	CASSRGGTFSPNEQFF
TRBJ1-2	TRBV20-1	CSLITGTGDGYTF
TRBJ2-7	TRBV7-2	CAGSTYSGASSYEQYF